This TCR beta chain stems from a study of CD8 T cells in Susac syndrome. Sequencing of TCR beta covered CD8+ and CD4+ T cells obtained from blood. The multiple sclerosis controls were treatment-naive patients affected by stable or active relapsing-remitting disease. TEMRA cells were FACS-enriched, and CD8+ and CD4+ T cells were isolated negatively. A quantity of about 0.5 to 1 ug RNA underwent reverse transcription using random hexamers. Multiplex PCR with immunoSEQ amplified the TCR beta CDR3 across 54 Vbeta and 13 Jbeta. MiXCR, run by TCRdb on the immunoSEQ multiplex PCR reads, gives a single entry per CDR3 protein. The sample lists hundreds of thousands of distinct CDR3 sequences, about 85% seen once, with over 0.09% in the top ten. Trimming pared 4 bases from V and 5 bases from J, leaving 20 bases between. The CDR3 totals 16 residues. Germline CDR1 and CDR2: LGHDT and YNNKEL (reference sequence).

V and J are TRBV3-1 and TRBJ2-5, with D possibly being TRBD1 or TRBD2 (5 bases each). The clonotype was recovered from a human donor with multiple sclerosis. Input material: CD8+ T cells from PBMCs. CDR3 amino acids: CASSLGRMGVRETQYF. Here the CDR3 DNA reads TGTGCCAGCAGCCTCGGAAGGATGGGGGTCCGGGAGACCCAGTACTTC.